This TCR beta chain was observed in a study of breast tumors, draining lymph nodes, adjacent tissues. Regarding the study as a whole: Data fit most tumor T cells coming from lymph node, expanding in tumor. Tumor and nontumor repertoires were significantly more similar in luminal-like than in basal-like breast cancer. Data only fit, rather than demonstrated, lymph node origin of most tumor T cells. Tumors had less TCR diversity than lymph nodes, more than nontumor tissue.

CDR1 and CDR2 (germline): MNHEY, SVGEGT. There are 12 residues in the CDR3. TCRdb redid the calling of the multiplex PCR reads with MiXCR, one entry per CDR3 protein. The sample holds more than 100,000 distinct CDR3 sequences; more than 20% are singletons and the top ten take roughly 2.7%. This clonotype was detected many times. Its antigen remains unidentified. A junction boundary mismatches the germline segment, possibly from a read error. Samples came from axillary lymph nodes draining the breast cancer. V usage is TRBV6-2 or TRBV6-3 and J usage is TRBJ2-1; TRBD2 agrees at 10 bases. Material: axillary lymph node tissue. The receptor was isolated from a female donor with breast cancer. Some clones in this sample may be carry-over from other donors' samples. The CDR3 spells CASSYGLAAPIF. CDR3 bases: TGTGCCAGCAGTTACGGACTAGCGGCCCCGATATTC.